This T cell receptor (beta chain) is from a study of regulatory T cells in long-lasting Graves disease (dated by TCRdb to 2020 to 2023). Some background on the complete study: Patients with newly diagnosed Graves' disease had been on antithyroid drugs for under 3 months. A total of 35 or so samples underwent TCR sequencing: about 13 from persistent and roughly 20 from newly diagnosed Graves' disease patients. This study used TCR sequencing and RNA sequencing of peripheral blood to compare persistent Graves' disease patients against newly diagnosed Graves' disease patients. The study took place in China and was registered as a clinical trial. General findings and caveats noted by the study authors: Persistent Graves' disease patients showed lower TCR Shannon entropy and fewer highly expanded clones than newly diagnosed patients, suggesting clonal expansion. TRBV28, TRBJ1-2 and TRBJ2-5 were preferentially used in persistent disease, while TRBV20-1 and TRBJ2-1 were favored in newly diagnosed disease. A larger number of public clonotypes was shared among persistent patients (approximately 3,000) than among newly diagnosed patients (roughly 980). Sequencing and analysis were restricted to the TCR beta chain. The small sample size was acknowledged by the authors as a limitation that may reduce accuracy. Peripheral blood alone was examined, since thyroid tissue, which constituted the primary lesion, could not be accessed.

V trim: 3 bases; J trim: 2 bases; unmatched bases: 18. Counted from cysteine to phenylalanine, this CDR3 has 20 amino acids. Of the read, only the CDR3 DNA is kept; its 60 bases are in frame from base 1. The germline V gene provides CDR1 MDHEN and CDR2 SYDVKM. This clonotype has ten or more counts. Its antigen has not been determined. The sample holds no much larger clone one base away, and base qualities are not on file. Taken with the paper, the label for time point translates to: newly diagnosed GD, antithyroid drugs for less than 3 months. For both TCR sequencing and RNA sequencing, RNA was extracted from PBMCs using TRIzol. Graves' disease was diagnosed according to American Thyroid Association guidelines. Patients for the study were recruited at an endocrinology department in Xi'an, China. Each patient gave roughly 8.4 milliliters of peripheral blood, collected in an EDTA anticoagulant tube. Ficoll Paque Plus density gradient separation was used to isolate PBMCs, and no additional T cell sorting was done. RNA quality was checked with an Agilent 2100 Bioanalyzer and agarose gel, and concentration with a NanoDrop 2000.

Receptors were amplified or captured by multiplex PCR. The sample was run on an Illumina HiSeq 4000. To build TCR beta libraries, CDR3 regions were amplified by Arm-PCR using iRepertoire HTBI primers. Before sequencing, the PCR products underwent gel purification. Processing in the source paper ran as follows. Gene usage analysis of CDR3 amino acid clonotypes used the approximately 62 TRBV and fewer than 15 TRBJ segments found across samples. COPE and FqMerger were used to merge the filtered high-quality paired reads into contigs. BLAST was used to align contigs to IMGT TRBV, TRBD and TRBJ reference genes, with CDR3 defined following IMGT. Any clonotype with a frequency above 0.1% was classified as a highly expanded clone. Shannon entropy served as the measure of repertoire diversity, while the Gini coefficient captured V-J evenness. Clonotypes shared by more than one individual were considered public. In-frame beta chains were kept once TCRdb had trimmed the public reads at Q25 with fastp and called clones with MiXCR. CDR3 protein duplicates are merged, each entry listing the most common genes and DNA. For this entry, the V and J calls and clone size follow TCRdb and not the study's own pipeline. Here the sample has hundreds of thousands of distinct CDR3 sequences; 16% occur a single time. The top ten constitute 18% of the sample.

The same sample was also used in a study of T cells in Graves' hyperthyroidism and ophthalmopathy. As noted in the second study: A patient counted as having stable Graves' hyperthyroidism if no progression to ophthalmopathy occurred over 18 months of follow-up. Hyperthyroidism patients were aged 18 to 65 years and newly diagnosed, with disease duration of less than 2 months. Exclusion was applied to patients with uncontrolled infections, other autoimmune diseases, pregnancy or lactation. Clinical symptoms, serum thyroxine and TRAb, thyroid ultrasound, and orbital computed tomography formed the basis for the diagnoses. The TCR CDR3 was subjected to a first round of RT-PCR using the HTBI primer set and the Qiagen OneStep RT-PCR kit. Most expanded thyroid clonotypes (frequency above 0.001) were also detected in blood, a finding suggesting that blood repertoires may reflect thyroid immune responses. A 13 V-J signature model separated ophthalmopathy from stable hyperthyroidism, with about 88% sensitivity and about 81% specificity in cross-validation and 80%/75% in testing. In validation, the model predicted progression to ophthalmopathy a median of 6.5 months before onset, with about 67% sensitivity and about 75% specificity. A discovery cohort of 95 to 100 patients, 43 with Graves' ophthalmopathy and about 60 with stable Graves' hyperthyroidism, was used to find distinguishing TCR V-J signatures. Prospective prediction of ophthalmopathy was tested in an independent validation cohort of 18 to 20 hyperthyroidism patients and around 16 patients who later progressed to ophthalmopathy. The roughly 99 discovery patients were divided at random into training and test sets in a 7:3 ratio. In six Graves' hyperthyroidism patients, the study also compared T-cell repertoires from thyroid tissue with T-cell repertoires from blood. Following sampling, methimazole starting at 30 mg daily was given to hyperthyroidism patients, and high-dose intravenous methylprednisolone was given to ophthalmopathy patients. Libraries were constructed in a second round of multiplex PCR, after which size selection and purification were performed. The libraries were sequenced on an Illumina HiSeq2000 using paired-end 100 bp reads. SOAPnuke was used to process the raw data, with reads discarded if the reads contained adapters or uncalled bases, had a mean Phred below 15, or lacked an exact constant-primer or identifier match. COPE v1.2.5 was used to merge the high-quality paired reads, and each unique nucleotide sequence was defined as a clonotype. MiTCR v1.1 was used to align the clonotypes against IMGT TRBV, TRBD and TRBJ reference segments. The analysis included only V-J combinations with a frequency above 0.0001, which together covered 98% to 99.2% of the repertoires. A TCS score was defined as the ratio of F50 (clonal expansion) to E x V (chaos), with BLOSUM62-based TCRdist applied between CDR3 peptides within each V-J. Welch's t-statistics and random forest reduced 450 to 600 V-J features to fewer than 15, which were used in a naive Bayes classifier (R e1071). No statistical method was used to set the sample size in advance, and investigators knew the group allocation. The paper describes TCR Vbeta CDR3 sequencing of 130 to 150 peripheral blood samples, made up of 43 ophthalmopathy patients, 70 to 75 hyperthyroidism patients and 17 progressor patients.

The TCR sequence derives from a young woman with Graves disease. Donor details come from another sample of the same person, matched by shared clones. The sequence joins TRBV28 to TRBJ1-5, with TRBD1 matching 8 junction bases. Sequencing used peripheral blood mononuclear cells (PBMCs), obtained at new diagnosis, from a patient treated with antithyroid drugs. The DNA sequence is given as TGTGCCAGCAGTTTGGTGGAAGGATGGGGGCTGGGACAGGGCAATCAGCCCCAGCATTTT. Its protein reads: CASSLVEGWGLGQGNQPQHF.